Listed here are 15 T cell receptor beta chains from one sample, sequenced in a study of T cell clonality in common variable immunodeficiency. Some clones are missing from TCRdb's copy, which holds only in-frame ones; the method was immunoSEQ multiplex PCR. Listed for the sample are tens of thousands of clones, none seen a single time. Study-level points and caveats: In common variable immunodeficiency, TCR beta chains reportedly carried fewer deletions and N-nucleotide insertions.

These receptors have no known antigen. Material: peripheral blood mononuclear cells. The source is a human donor with common variable immunodeficiency.

Note on this clone: The read terminates 3 residues ahead of where the CDR3 ends, so the germline J gene completes it. This chain links TRBV7-3 with TRBJ2-7; TRBD2 matches 13 bases. V lost 0 bases, J lost 2 bases, and 13 bases stayed unmatched. The CDR3 extends over 20 amino acids. Germline lookup yields CDR1 SGHTA and CDR2 FQGTGA. CDR3 DNA (partial): TGTGCCAGCAGCTTAACGGGAGGACTAGCGGGAGAGCGCGGAACCTACGAG. It specifies CASSLTGGLAGERGTYE. In full, the CDR3 reads CASSLTGGLAGERGTYEQYF. Looking up the rest from reference TRBV7-3 and TRBJ2-7 gives the full variable domain: GAGVSQTPSNKVTEKGKYVELRCDPISGHTALYWYRQSLGQGPEFLIYFQGTGAADDSGLPNDRFFAVRPEGSVSTLKIQRTERGDSAVYLCASSLTGGLAGERGTYEQYFGPGTRLTVT.

This clone was counted only a few times. The DNA ends 3 residues before the CDR3 does, and the rest of the CDR3 is filled in from the germline J gene. J is TRBJ2-1 and V is TRBV19; no firm D call. The germline V gene encodes CDR1 LNHDA and CDR2 SQIVND (reference sequence). The length of the CDR3 is 11 residues. Trimming took off 9 bases at V and 8 bases at J, with 11 bases between the two ends. Incomplete CDR3 DNA: TGTGCCAGCAGCGATGAAGATGAG. Translated: CASSDEDE. The entire CDR3 protein is CASSDEDEQFF.

This clone was recorded many times. The CDR3 end is not reached by the read, which stops 3 residues before it; the germline J gene fills it in. The chain is built from TRBV3-1 (or the pseudogene TRBV3-2) and TRBJ2-7; 11 bases agree with TRBD1. Germline V gene lookup returns CDR1 LGHDT and CDR2 YNNKEL (reference sequence). This CDR3 comprises 14 residues. V was clipped by 7 bases and J by 6 bases; unmatched bases: 8. CDR3 protein: CASNDGQGALEQYF. Partial CDR3 DNA: TGTGCCAGCAATGACGGACAGGGGGCTCTCGAG.

This clone appeared many times. The sequence runs out 3 residues before the end of the CDR3; the remainder is reconstructed from the germline J gene. This chain connects TRBV12-3 or TRBV12-4 to TRBJ2-2; TRBD2 matches 9 bases. The CDR3 is 15 residues long. The trim removed 8 bases at V and 6 bases at J, leaving 10 bases unmatched. The CDR3 bases that were read are TGTGCCAGCCGCCCTAGCGGGACGGGGGCCGGGGAG. Amino acid sequence: CASRPSGTGAGE. The entire CDR3 reads CASRPSGTGAGELFF.

This clone was counted many times. The CDR3 end is not reached by the read, which stops 3 residues before it; the germline J gene fills it in. The sample holds other DNA sequences that translate to the same CDR3. The rearrangement uses TRBV7-2 and TRBJ1-2; a possible D gene is TRBD1 (6 bases). The V and J ends lost 6 bases and 2 bases respectively, with 10 bases between them. In germline, CDR1 is SGHTA, CDR2 FQGNSA. The CDR3 is 13 amino acids. This chain's CDR3 is CASSLQGNYGYTF. The sequenced CDR3 bases are TGTGCCAGCAGTTTACAGGGCAACTATGGC.

This clone was detected a few times. The CDR3 goes on 3 residues after the read ends, and that part is filled in from the germline J gene. J is TRBJ2-5 and V is TRBV30, with D possibly TRBD2 on 5 matching bases. In germline, CDR1 is GTSNPN, CDR2 SVGIG (reference sequence). V was pared by 2 bases and J by 5 bases, with 9 bases between. The CDR3 totals 12 residues. The CDR3 bases that were read are TGTGCCTGGAGTCTAGCTGTTGAGACC. It translates to CAWSLAVET. The entire CDR3 is CAWSLAVETQYF.

This clone showed up many times. Coverage ceases 3 residues before the CDR3 finishes, and the germline J gene fills in the end. The chain combines TRBV30 with TRBJ1-5, with a tentative D call TRBD1 (5 bases). In germline, CDR1 is GTSNPN, CDR2 SVGIG (reference sequence). The germline V and J ends were trimmed by 7 bases and 3 bases, with 13 bases remaining between them. This CDR3 has 13 amino acids. The CDR3 loop reads CASTGVLNQPQHF. Partial CDR3 DNA: TGTGCCTCTACAGGAGTTCTCAATCAGCCC. Looking up the rest from reference TRBV30 and TRBJ1-5 gives the full variable domain: SQTIHQWPATLVQPVGSPLSLECTVEGTSNPNLYWYRQAAGRGLQLLFYSVGIGQISSEVPQNLSASRPQDRQFILSSKKLLLSDSGFYLCASTGVLNQPQHFGDGTRLSIL.

This clone was detected many times. Germline is not matched at one junction end, which may reflect a read error. The sequenced fragment ends 3 residues before the CDR3 boundary, so the rest is inferred from the germline J gene. The chain joins TRBV4-2 to TRBJ2-7, with a weak D call TRBD2 (6 bases). The CDR3 has 14 amino acids. The germline CDR1 and CDR2 sequences are LGHNA and YNFKEQ. The sequenced CDR3 bases are TGCGCCAGCAGCCAAGATCCCCTGGGGGGCGAG. This sequence encodes CASSQDPLGGE. The full CDR3 protein is CASSQDPLGGEQYF.

In this sample, this clone turned up many times. Sequencing ends 3 residues short of the CDR3 end; the germline J gene provides the rest. The V call is TRBV6-2 or TRBV6-3, the J call TRBJ1-1, with TRBD1 matching 10 bases. CDR1 and CDR2 from the germline V gene are MNHEY and SVGEGT. V gave up 6 bases and J gave up 7 bases; unmatched junction bases: 8. The CDR3 has 14 amino acids. The CDR3 bases that were read are TGTGCCAGCAGGCTCGACAGGGGGCGGTTTGAA. This translates into CASRLDRGRFE. The whole CDR3 reads CASRLDRGRFEAFF.

Remarks on this clone: The read finishes 3 residues shy of the CDR3 end, and the germline J gene is used to complete it. The V and J genes are TRBV19 and TRBJ1-3; 7 bases map to TRBD1. J was trimmed by 1 base and V by 1 base; bases with no gene match: 4. The germline V gene has CDR1 LNHDA and CDR2 SQIVND (reference sequence). The CDR3 has 16 amino acids. The sequenced CDR3 bases are TGTGCCAGTAGTATAGCCCGGACAGGATCTGGAAACACC. Amino acid sequence: CASSIARTGSGNT. The whole CDR3 region reads CASSIARTGSGNTIYF.

In its sample, this clone was seen many times. The observed sequence ends 3 residues before the CDR3 terminus, with the missing tail filled in from the germline J gene. The genes are TRBV5-1 and TRBJ2-2; perhaps TRBD2 as D (6 bases). Germline V gene data show CDR1 as SGHRS and CDR2 as YFSETQ. V was pared by 5 bases and J by 3 bases, with 14 bases between. The CDR3 length is 15 residues. The covered CDR3 bases are TGCGCCAGCAGTCGATCCGGGGGAGACACCGGGGAG. Amino acid sequence: CASSRSGGDTGE. The CDR3 reads in full as CASSRSGGDTGELFF.

On this clone: Read data end 3 residues before the CDR3 end; the end is taken from the germline J gene. The rearrangement joins TRBV30 to TRBJ1-2, with TRBD1 matching 7 bases. The CDR3 consists of 12 residues. From germline, CDR1 is GTSNPN and CDR2 SVGIG (reference sequence). CDR3 DNA, as far as it was read: TGTGCCTGGGGCTACAGGGGTGGAGGC. Translation: CAWGYRGGG. The full CDR3 protein reads CAWGYRGGGYTF. Variable domain in full (rest from reference TRBV30 and TRBJ1-2): SQTIHQWPATLVQPVGSPLSLECTVEGTSNPNLYWYRQAAGRGLQLLFYSVGIGQISSEVPQNLSASRPQDRQFILSSKKLLLSDSGFYLCAWGYRGGGYTFGSGTRLTVV.

This clone showed up many times. The read ends 3 residues before the CDR3 terminus; that terminus is restored from the germline J gene. This rearrangement joins TRBV18 to TRBJ2-3; D gene uncertain. The germline CDR1 and CDR2 sequences are KGHSH and LQKENI. The CDR3 is 15 amino acids. V lost 3 bases and J 4 bases, leaving 14 bases between the germline ends. CDR3 protein: CASSPGVAMADTQYF. CDR3 DNA, as far as it was read: TGTGCCAGCTCACCGGGCGTTGCGATGGCAGATACG.

A word on this clone: The CDR3 extends 3 residues past the end of the read, so its final part is completed from the germline J gene. The chain employs TRBV7-2 and TRBJ2-1; a weak D match, TRBD1 (6 bases). CDR1 is SGHTA, CDR2 FQGNSA, per germline. V was trimmed by 5 bases and J by 7 bases, leaving 18 bases between them. CDR3 length equals 15 residues. The covered CDR3 bases are TGTGCCAGCAGCCCCAGGGGAGTTTCGAGGAATGAG. Its protein product is CASSPRGVSRNE. The whole CDR3 sequence is CASSPRGVSRNEQFF.

Only a few counts were recorded for this clone. Sequencing ends 3 residues short of the CDR3 end; the germline J gene provides the rest. The rearrangement uses TRBV11-1 and TRBJ2-5; D is unclear. Germline V gene data show CDR1 as SGHAT and CDR2 as FQDESV (reference sequence). The V and J ends lost 5 bases and 5 bases respectively, with 6 bases between them. The CDR3 is made up of 11 amino acids. The covered CDR3 bases are TGTGCCAGCAGCCCTCGGGAGACC. Its protein product is CASSPRET. The complete CDR3 reads CASSPRETQYF.